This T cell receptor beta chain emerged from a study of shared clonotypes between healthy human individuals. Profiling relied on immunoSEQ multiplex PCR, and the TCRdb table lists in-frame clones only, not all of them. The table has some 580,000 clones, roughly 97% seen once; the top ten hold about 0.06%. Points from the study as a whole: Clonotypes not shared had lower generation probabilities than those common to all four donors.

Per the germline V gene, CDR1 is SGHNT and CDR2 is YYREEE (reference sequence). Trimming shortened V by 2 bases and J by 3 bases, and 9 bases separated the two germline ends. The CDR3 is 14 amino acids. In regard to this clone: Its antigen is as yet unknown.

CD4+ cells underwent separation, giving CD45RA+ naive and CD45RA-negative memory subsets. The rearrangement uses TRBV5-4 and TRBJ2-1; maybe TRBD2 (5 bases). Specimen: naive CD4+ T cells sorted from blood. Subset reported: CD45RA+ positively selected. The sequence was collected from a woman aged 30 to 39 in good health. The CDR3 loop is CASSFREVYNEQFF. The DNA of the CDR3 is TGTGCCAGCAGCTTTCGGGAAGTCTACAATGAGCAGTTCTTC.